This is a list of T cell receptor beta chains from one sample in a study of blood T cell repertoires in COVID-19. Clones were sequenced by immunoSEQ multiplex PCR, and TCRdb holds only the in-frame ones, with some missing. The table shows under 80,000 clones, with roughly nine tenths occurring only once. The sequenced sample consisted of peripheral blood. Receptors originate from a man aged 80 or over in a cohort sampled during active COVID-19. Both conserved end residues are part of each CDR3. Each record gives: V gene, D gene, clone size, J gene, CDR3 DNA, CDR3 protein. D genes are given only for firm matches. Clone sizes are given selectively: once, few, many, or a class where the clone is expanded.

V: TRBV3-1/TRBV3-2
D: .
size: .
J: TRBJ2-1
DNA: TGTGCCAGCAGCCATTCAGCTGCTAGAAAGCAGTTCTTC
CDR3: CASSHSAARKQFF

V: TRBV4-3
D: .
size: .
J: TRBJ1-5
DNA: TGCGCCAGCAGCCAAGATCGGCAGGGGAATCAGCCCCAGCATTTT
CDR3: CASSQDRQGNQPQHF

V: TRBV27
D: .
size: .
J: TRBJ1-1
DNA: TGTGCCAGCACTGGGGGCGTTACGGGGAACACTGAAGCTTTCTTT
CDR3: CASTGGVTGNTEAFF

V: TRBV24-1
D: .
size: .
J: TRBJ1-1
DNA: TGTGCCACCAGTGATTCTACAGATGAAGCTTTCTTT
CDR3: CATSDSTDEAFF

V: TRBV29-1
D: .
size: once
J: TRBJ1-1
DNA: TGCAGCGTTGGAAAAGGGGTGAACACTGAAGCTTTCTTT
CDR3: CSVGKGVNTEAFF

V: TRBV2
D: .
size: .
J: TRBJ1-2
DNA: TGTGCCAGCACTAGAAGCTTGACAGAGAACTATGGCTACACCTTC
CDR3: CASTRSLTENYGYTF

V: TRBV7-6
D: TRBD2
size: .
J: TRBJ2-1
DNA: TGTGCCAGCAGCCTTGCGCTAGCGGGGGAATACAATGAGCAGTTCTTC
CDR3: CASSLALAGEYNEQFF

V: TRBV28
D: .
size: .
J: TRBJ2-5
DNA: TGTGCCAGCAGTCCCCTAATGACTGAACAAGAGACCCAGTACTTC
CDR3: CASSPLMTEQETQYF

V: TRBV7-3
D: .
size: .
J: TRBJ1-3
DNA: TGTGCCAGCAGCTTAATGGGGCCGCCAGGTTCTGGAAACACCATATATTTT
CDR3: CASSLMGPPGSGNTIYF

V: TRBV6-2/TRBV6-3
D: .
size: .
J: TRBJ2-7
DNA: TGTGCCAGCAGCTTAGGTGGACTCTCCTACGAGCAGTACTTC
CDR3: CASSLGGLSYEQYF

V: TRBV7-2
D: .
size: .
J: TRBJ2-3
DNA: TGTGCCAGCAGCTATAGCAGTTCCCCCACAGATACGCAGTATTTT
CDR3: CASSYSSSPTDTQYF

V: TRBV3-1/TRBV3-2
D: TRBD1
size: .
J: TRBJ2-6
DNA: TGTGCCAGCAGCCCTCGGACAGGGGGCGCCTCTGGGGCCAACGTCCTGACTTTC
CDR3: CASSPRTGGASGANVLTF

V: TRBV7-9
D: TRBD1
size: .
J: TRBJ1-2
DNA: TGTGCCAGCAGCTTGGAGACAGGGGGCTACACCTTC
CDR3: CASSLETGGYTF

V: TRBV5-1
D: .
size: .
J: TRBJ2-7
DNA: TGCGCCAGCAGCTTGGACTTCGCCTACGAGCAGTACTTC
CDR3: CASSLDFAYEQYF

V: TRBV7-2
D: .
size: .
J: TRBJ1-4
DNA: TGTGCCAGCAGTCGTCCCGCGGGGCCTAATGAAAAACTGTTTTTT
CDR3: CASSRPAGPNEKLFF

V: TRBV11-2
D: .
size: .
J: TRBJ2-5
DNA: TGTGCCAGCAGCTTCTTGAGGCGAGAGACCCAGTACTTC
CDR3: CASSFLRRETQYF

V: TRBV15
D: TRBD1
size: .
J: TRBJ1-5
DNA: TGTGCCACCAGCAGGGACAGGTTTGGTCAGCCCCAGCATTTT
CDR3: CATSRDRFGQPQHF

V: TRBV3-1/TRBV3-2
D: .
size: .
J: TRBJ2-3
DNA: TGTGCCAGCAGCCAAGATGGGGGACTCCAGGATACGCAGTATTTT
CDR3: CASSQDGGLQDTQYF

V: TRBV14
D: TRBD1
size: .
J: TRBJ1-5
DNA: TGTGCCAGCAGCCAAACAGGGGTGGCGCAGCCCCAGCATTTT
CDR3: CASSQTGVAQPQHF

V: TRBV5-5
D: TRBD2
size: once
J: TRBJ2-1
DNA: TGTGCCAGCAGCTTGGTGAGCGGGGGAACCTACAATGAGCAGTTCTTC
CDR3: CASSLVSGGTYNEQFF

V: TRBV18
D: TRBD2
size: .
J: TRBJ2-2
DNA: TGTGCCAGCTCGGCTAGCGGGGACGGGGAGCTGTTTTTT
CDR3: CASSASGDGELFF

V: TRBV27
D: TRBD1
size: .
J: TRBJ1-5
DNA: TGTGCCAGTAGATCAATTCAGGGGGCGTCGAGTCAGCCCCAGCATTTT
CDR3: CASRSIQGASSQPQHF